This T cell receptor beta chain is from a study of T cell responses to AZD1222 COVID-19 vaccine. As for this clone: Antigen unknown.

Investigators merged groups given second doses at roughly 4 or roughly 12 weeks. TCRdb keeps only in-frame clones here, not all; method: immunoSEQ multiplex PCR. The sample yields 90,000 to 150,000 clones, approximately 90% seen once. The germline V gene has CDR1 SGHAT and CDR2 FQNNGV. Trimming removed 0 bases from V and 3 bases from J, with 5 bases in between. The CDR3 totals 13 residues. Study-wide findings and caveats: Spike-specific TCR breadth and depth were elevated following two AZD1222 doses. Repertoire samples came only from after the peak T cell response.

The chain is built from TRBV11-2 and TRBJ2-5; D unclear. Here the sequenced sample was peripheral blood, taken 28 days after the second AZD1222 dose. The sequence was obtained from an adult who received the AZD1222 COVID-19 vaccine. In DNA, the CDR3 is TGTGCCAGCAGCTTAGATAGAGAAGAGACCCAGTACTTC. It yields the protein CASSLDREETQYF.